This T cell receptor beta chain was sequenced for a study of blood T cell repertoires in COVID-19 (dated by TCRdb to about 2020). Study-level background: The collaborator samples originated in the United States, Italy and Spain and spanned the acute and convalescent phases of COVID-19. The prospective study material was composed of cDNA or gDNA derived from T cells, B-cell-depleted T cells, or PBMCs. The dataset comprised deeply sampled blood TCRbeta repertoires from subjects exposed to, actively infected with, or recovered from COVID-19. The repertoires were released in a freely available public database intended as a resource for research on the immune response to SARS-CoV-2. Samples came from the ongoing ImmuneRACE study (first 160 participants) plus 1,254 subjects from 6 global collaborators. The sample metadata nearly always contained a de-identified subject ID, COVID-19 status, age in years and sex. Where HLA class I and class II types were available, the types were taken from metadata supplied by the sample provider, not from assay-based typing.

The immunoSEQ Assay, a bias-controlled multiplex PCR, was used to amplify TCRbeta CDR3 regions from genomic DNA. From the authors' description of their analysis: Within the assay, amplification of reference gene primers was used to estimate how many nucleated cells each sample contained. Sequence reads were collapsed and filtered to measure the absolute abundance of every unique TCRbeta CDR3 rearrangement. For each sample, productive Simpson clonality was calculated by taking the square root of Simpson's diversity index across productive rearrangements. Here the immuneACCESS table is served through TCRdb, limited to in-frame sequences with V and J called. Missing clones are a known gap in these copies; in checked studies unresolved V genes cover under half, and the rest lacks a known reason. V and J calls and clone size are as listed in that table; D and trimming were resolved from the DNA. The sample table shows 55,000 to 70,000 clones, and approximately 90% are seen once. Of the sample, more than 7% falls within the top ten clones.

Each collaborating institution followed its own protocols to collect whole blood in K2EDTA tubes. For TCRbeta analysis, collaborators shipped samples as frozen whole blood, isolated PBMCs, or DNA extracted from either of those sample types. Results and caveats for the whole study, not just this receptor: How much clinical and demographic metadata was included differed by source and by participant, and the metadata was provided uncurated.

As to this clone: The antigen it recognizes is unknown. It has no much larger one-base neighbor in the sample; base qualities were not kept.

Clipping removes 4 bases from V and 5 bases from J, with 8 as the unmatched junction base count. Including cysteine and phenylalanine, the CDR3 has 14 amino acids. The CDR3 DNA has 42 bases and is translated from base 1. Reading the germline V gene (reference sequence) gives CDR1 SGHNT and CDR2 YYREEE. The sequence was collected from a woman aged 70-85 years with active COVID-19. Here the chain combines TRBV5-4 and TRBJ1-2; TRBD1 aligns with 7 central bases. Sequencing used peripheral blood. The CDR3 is CASSDGQVNYGYTF. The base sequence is TGTGCCAGCAGCGACGGACAGGTTAATTATGGCTACACCTTC. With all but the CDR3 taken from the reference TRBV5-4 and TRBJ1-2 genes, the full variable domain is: ETGVTQSPTHLIKTRGQQVTLRCSSQSGHNTVSWYQQALGQGPQFIFQYYREEENGRGNFPPRFSGLQFPNYSSELNVNALELDDSALYLCASSDGQVNYGYTFGSGTRLTVV.